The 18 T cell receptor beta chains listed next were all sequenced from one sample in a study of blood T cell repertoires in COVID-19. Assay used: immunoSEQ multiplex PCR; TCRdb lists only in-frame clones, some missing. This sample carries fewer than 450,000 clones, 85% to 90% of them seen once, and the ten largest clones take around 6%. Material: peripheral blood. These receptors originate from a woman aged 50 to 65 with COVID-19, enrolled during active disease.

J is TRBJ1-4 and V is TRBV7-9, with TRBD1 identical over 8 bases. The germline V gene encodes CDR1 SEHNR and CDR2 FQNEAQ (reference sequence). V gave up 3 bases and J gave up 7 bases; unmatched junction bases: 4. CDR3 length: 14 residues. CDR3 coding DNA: TGTGCCAGCAGCTTGGACAGGGTGACTGAAAAACTGTTTTTT. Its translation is CASSLDRVTEKLFF.

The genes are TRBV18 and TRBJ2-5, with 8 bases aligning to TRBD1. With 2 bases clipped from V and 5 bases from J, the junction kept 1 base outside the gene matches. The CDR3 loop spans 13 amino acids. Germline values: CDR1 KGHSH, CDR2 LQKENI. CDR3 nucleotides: TGTGCCAGCTCACCAACAGGGGGTGAGACCCAGTACTTC. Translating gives CASSPTGGETQYF.

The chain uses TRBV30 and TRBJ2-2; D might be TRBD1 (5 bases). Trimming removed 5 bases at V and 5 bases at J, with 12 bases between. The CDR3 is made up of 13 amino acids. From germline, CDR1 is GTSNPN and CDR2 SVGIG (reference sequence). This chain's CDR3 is CAWDRKSTGELFF. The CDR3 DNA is TGTGCCTGGGACAGAAAATCAACCGGGGAGCTGTTTTTT. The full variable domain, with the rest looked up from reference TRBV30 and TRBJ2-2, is SQTIHQWPATLVQPVGSPLSLECTVEGTSNPNLYWYRQAAGRGLQLLFYSVGIGQISSEVPQNLSASRPQDRQFILSSKKLLLSDSGFYLCAWDRKSTGELFFGEGSRLTVL.

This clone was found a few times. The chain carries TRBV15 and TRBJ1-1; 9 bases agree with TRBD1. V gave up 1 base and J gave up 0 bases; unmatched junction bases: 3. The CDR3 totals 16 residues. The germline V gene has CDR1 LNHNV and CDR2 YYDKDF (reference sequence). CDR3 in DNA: TGTGCCACCAGCAGAGGACAGGGGGTCTTGAACACTGAAGCTTTCTTT. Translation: CATSRGQGVLNTEAFF.

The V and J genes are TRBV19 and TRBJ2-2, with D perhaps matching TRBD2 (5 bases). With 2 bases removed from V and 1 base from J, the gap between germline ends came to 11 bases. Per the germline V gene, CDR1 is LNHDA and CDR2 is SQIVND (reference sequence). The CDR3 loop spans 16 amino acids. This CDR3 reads CASSISTSVNTGELFF. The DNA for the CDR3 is TGTGCCAGTAGTATATCCACTAGTGTGAACACCGGGGAGCTGTTTTTT.

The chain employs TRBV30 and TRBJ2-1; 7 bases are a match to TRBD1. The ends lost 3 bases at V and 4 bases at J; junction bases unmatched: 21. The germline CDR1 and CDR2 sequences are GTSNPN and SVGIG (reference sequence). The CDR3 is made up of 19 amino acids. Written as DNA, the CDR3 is TGTGCCTGGAGCAGCAAAGGGAAGGGGGCGGTAAAAACATACAATGAGCAGTTCTTC. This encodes CAWSSKGKGAVKTYNEQFF.

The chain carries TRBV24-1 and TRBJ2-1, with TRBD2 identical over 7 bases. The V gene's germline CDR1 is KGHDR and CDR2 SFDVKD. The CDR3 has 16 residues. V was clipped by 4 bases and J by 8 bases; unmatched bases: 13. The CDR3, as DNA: TGTGCCACCAGTGACCCCGTGGGGGGAGGGGTCTATGAGCAGTTCTTC. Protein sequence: CATSDPVGGGVYEQFF.

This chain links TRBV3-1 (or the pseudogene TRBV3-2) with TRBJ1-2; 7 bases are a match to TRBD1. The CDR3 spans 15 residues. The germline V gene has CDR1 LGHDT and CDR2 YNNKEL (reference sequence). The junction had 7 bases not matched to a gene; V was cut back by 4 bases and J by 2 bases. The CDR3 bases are TGTGCCAGCAGCCGTGGGACAGAGAGAAACTATGGCTACACCTTC. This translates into CASSRGTERNYGYTF.

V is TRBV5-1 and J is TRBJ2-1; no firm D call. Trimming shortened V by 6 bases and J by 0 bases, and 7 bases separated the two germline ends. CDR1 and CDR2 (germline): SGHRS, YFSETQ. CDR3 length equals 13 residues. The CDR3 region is CASMASSYNEQFF. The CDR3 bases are TGCGCCAGCATGGCCAGCTCCTACAATGAGCAGTTCTTC.

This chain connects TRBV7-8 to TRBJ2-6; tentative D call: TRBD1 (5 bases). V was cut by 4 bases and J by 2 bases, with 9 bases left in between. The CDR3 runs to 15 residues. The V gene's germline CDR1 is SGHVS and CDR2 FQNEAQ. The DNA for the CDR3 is TGTGCCAGCAGCTCCCAGACAGCTGGGGCCAACGTCCTGACTTTC. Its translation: CASSSQTAGANVLTF.

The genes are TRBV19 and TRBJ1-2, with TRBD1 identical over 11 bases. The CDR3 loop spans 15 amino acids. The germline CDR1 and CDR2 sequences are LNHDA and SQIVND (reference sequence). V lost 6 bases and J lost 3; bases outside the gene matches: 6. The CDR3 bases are TGTGCCAGTAGGTGGACAGGGGGCGACTACTATGGCTACACCTTC. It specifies CASRWTGGDYYGYTF.

This CDR3 is CASSADRIQETQYF. The CDR3 coding sequence is TGTGCCAGCAGTGCAGACAGAATCCAAGAGACCCAGTACTTC. This sequence joins TRBV6-2 or TRBV6-3 and TRBJ2-5; D perhaps matches TRBD1 (5 bases). Trimming took 5 bases from V and 1 from J, leaving 11 bases between them. Per the germline V gene, CDR1 is MNHEY and CDR2 is SVGEGT. This CDR3 region has 14 residues.

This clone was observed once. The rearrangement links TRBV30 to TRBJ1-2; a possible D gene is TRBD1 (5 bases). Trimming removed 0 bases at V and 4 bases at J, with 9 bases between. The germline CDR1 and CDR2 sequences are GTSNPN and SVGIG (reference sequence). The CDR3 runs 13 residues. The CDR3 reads CAWSVQGTYGYTF. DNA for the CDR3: TGTGCCTGGAGTGTTCAGGGCACCTATGGCTACACCTTC.

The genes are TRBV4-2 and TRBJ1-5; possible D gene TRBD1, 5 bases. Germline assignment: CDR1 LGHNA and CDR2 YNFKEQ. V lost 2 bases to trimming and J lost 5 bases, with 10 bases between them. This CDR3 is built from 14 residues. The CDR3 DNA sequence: TGTGCCAGCAGCCAAACCTGGGGGGATCAGCCCCAGCATTTT. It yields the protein CASSQTWGDQPQHF.

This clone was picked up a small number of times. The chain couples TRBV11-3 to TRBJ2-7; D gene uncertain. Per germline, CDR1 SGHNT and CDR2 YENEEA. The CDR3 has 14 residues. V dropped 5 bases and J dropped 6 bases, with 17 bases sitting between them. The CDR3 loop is CASSALAKVVEQYF. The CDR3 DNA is TGTGCCAGCAGCGCACTCGCTAAAGTCGTCGAGCAGTACTTC.

In DNA, the CDR3 is TGTGCCAGCAGATGGACAGGGATGGGTGGCTACACCTTC. This gives the protein CASRWTGMGGYTF. V usage is TRBV12-3 or TRBV12-4 and J usage is TRBJ1-2; 8 bases are shared with TRBD1. The CDR3 contains 13 residues. The trim removed 6 bases at V and 7 bases at J, leaving 7 bases unmatched.

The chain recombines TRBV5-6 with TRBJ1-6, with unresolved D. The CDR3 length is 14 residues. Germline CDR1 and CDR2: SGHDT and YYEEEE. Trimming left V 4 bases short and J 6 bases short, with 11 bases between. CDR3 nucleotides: TGTGCCAGCAGCCTTGGTAGGAGTAATTCACCCCTCCACTTT. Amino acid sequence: CASSLGRSNSPLHF. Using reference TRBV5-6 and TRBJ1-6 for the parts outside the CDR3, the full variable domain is DAGVTQSPTHLIKTRGQQVTLRCSPKSGHDTVSWYQQALGQGPQFIFQYYEEEERQRGNFPDRFSGHQFPNYSSELNVNALLLGDSALYLCASSLGRSNSPLHFGNGTRLTVT.

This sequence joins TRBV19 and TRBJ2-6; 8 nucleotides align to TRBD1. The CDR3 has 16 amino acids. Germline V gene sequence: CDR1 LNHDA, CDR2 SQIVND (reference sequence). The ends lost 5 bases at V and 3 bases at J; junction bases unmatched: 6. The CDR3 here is CASSSDRVVGANVLTF. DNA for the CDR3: TGTGCCAGTAGTTCGGACAGGGTGGTTGGGGCCAACGTCCTGACTTTC.